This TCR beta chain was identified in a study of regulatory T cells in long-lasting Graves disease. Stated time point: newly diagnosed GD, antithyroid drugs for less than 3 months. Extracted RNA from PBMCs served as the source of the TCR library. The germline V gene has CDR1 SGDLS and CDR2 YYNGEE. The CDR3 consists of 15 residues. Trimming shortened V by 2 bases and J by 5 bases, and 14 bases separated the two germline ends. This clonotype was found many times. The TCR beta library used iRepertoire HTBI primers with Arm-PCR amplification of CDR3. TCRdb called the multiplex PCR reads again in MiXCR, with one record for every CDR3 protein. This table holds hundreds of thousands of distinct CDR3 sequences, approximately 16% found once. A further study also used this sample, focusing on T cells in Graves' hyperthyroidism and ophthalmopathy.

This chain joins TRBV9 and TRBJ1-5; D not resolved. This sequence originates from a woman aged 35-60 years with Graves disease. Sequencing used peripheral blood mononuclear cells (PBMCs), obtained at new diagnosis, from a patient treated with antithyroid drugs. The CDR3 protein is CASSVGEVGDQPQHF. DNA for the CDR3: TGTGCCAGCAGCGTTGGGGAAGTTGGGGATCAGCCCCAGCATTTT.